Listed below are T cell receptor beta chains from one sample, sequenced in a study. Via MiXCR, TCRdb re-called the RT-PCR reads, giving one row per CDR3 protein. This sample has more than 600,000 distinct CDR3 sequences; 14% occur once, and the top ten carry 3% to 4.5%. The specimen was memory CD4+ T cells from blood. The receptors stem from a female donor in good health, serving as a healthy control. CDR3s include the opening cysteine and the closing phenylalanine or tryptophan. Fields, in order: J gene, V gene, CDR3 length, CDR3 protein.

>TRBJ2-1|TRBV3-1|16
CASSQVIYTDCNEQFF
>TRBJ2-7|TRBV6-5|14
CASSSQGQDYEQYF
>TRBJ2-1|TRBV7-8|15
CASSHQREGNNEQFF
>TRBJ1-5|TRBV27|15
CASMVRAHSNQPQHF
>TRBJ2-3|TRBV6-5|15
CASSQAGGPADTQYF
>TRBJ2-1|TRBV3-1|13
CASSQDPEGLLHF
>TRBJ1-1|TRBV7-2|15
CASSLYWDSNTEAFF
>TRBJ2-1|TRBV24-1|15
CATSDWGTGHNEQFF
>TRBJ2-2|TRBV27|15
CASRTQRGNTGELFF
>TRBJ2-3|TRBV9|15
CASSVAMLSTDTQYF
>TRBJ2-3|TRBV12-3/TRBV12-4|13
CASRSVGTDTQYF
>TRBJ1-6|TRBV27|15
CASSARVTYNSPLHF
>TRBJ1-2|TRBV6-1|15
CASSNRAQGFYGYTF
>TRBJ2-3|TRBV9|15
CASSVVQGITDTQYF
>TRBJ2-1|TRBV30|15
CAWSRGLSDYNEQFF
>TRBJ2-7|TRBV10-2|14
CASSDSRRSYEQYF
>TRBJ1-5|TRBV6-1|17
CASSGRDRGYPNQPQHF
>TRBJ2-7|TRBV28|11
CASLANYEQYF
>TRBJ1-2|TRBV10-3|14
CAISEGHNNYGYTF
>TRBJ2-1|TRBV7-3|13
CASSPPSLNEQFF
>TRBJ2-5|TRBV3-1|16
CASSQGQGGKGETQYF
>TRBJ2-5|TRBV5-6|13
CASSLWAGETQYF
>TRBJ1-1|TRBV5-1|14
CASSLGRGSTEAFF
>TRBJ2-5|TRBV7-9|16
CASSLALAASEETQYF
>TRBJ2-1|TRBV7-2|16
CASSNWLGGADNEQFF
>TRBJ1-1|TRBV5-1|13
CASSLAGRTEAFF
>TRBJ2-4|TRBV7-9|17
CASSSLAGGLSKNIQYF
>TRBJ2-7|TRBV20-1|12
CSAMPGSYEQYF
>TRBJ1-2|TRBV7-9|16
CASSLAGTDHNYGYTF
>TRBJ2-3|TRBV3-1|16
CASSRYGAGRADTQYF
>TRBJ1-3|TRBV5-1|15
CASSLVAASGNTIYF
>TRBJ1-3|TRBV5-1|22
CASALGGREPGASSSSGNTIYF
>TRBJ2-1|TRBV4-2|16
CASSQDGGTSYNEQFF
>TRBJ1-2|TRBV29-1|14
CSVEGGTRGYGYTF
>TRBJ1-5|TRBV29-1|14
CSVKKTGPDQPQHF
>TRBJ2-3|TRBV20-1|17
CSARDHFSGRGTNTQYF
>TRBJ1-6|TRBV25-1|17
CASSGGPGTVNNSPLHF
>TRBJ2-2|TRBV5-6|15
CASSSSPLNTGELFF
>TRBJ1-5|TRBV7-9|15
CASSLAGSYNQPQHF
>TRBJ1-2|TRBV7-2|15
CASSLDRQTSYGYTF